This is a list of T cell receptor beta chains from one sample in a study of immune cell composition in non-small cell lung cancer. Some clones are missing from TCRdb's copy, which holds only in-frame ones; the method was immunoSEQ multiplex PCR. The profile shows around 10,000 clones, 65% to 80% of them singletons. The specimen was lung tumor tissue. These receptor sequences come from a human donor with non-small cell lung cancer. The CDR3 runs from the conserved cysteine through the conserved F or W. D genes are given only for firm matches. The size field is filled for only some rows; it gives once, few, many or a size class.

CDR3nt: TGTGCCAGTAGTGCCGAGGGGTTGGGCAATCAGCCCCAGCATTTT; CDR3aa: CASSAEGLGNQPQHF; len: 15; j_gene: TRBJ1-5; v_gene: TRBV19; abundance: few; d_gene: NA
CDR3nt: TGTGCCAGCAGTTTGGGGCTCGGGACAGCAGAAAAACTGTTTTTT; CDR3aa: CASSLGLGTAEKLFF; len: 15; j_gene: TRBJ1-4; v_gene: TRBV28; abundance: NA; d_gene: TRBD1
CDR3nt: TGTGCCAGCAGTGCTAGCGGGGGGACAGATACGCAGTATTTT; CDR3aa: CASSASGGTDTQYF; len: 14; j_gene: TRBJ2-3; v_gene: TRBV25-1; abundance: NA; d_gene: TRBD2
CDR3nt: TGTGCCAGCAGGCCCGGGACCTATAGGCCCAATGAGCAGTTCTTC; CDR3aa: CASRPGTYRPNEQFF; len: 15; j_gene: TRBJ2-1; v_gene: TRBV27; abundance: NA; d_gene: NA
CDR3nt: TGTGCCAGCAGCTTGGGACAGGGGAGACTGGAGACCCAGTACTTC; CDR3aa: CASSLGQGRLETQYF; len: 15; j_gene: TRBJ2-5; v_gene: TRBV5-4; abundance: NA; d_gene: TRBD1
CDR3nt: TGTGCCAGCAGCGTCCCGGGACAGACCGAAGATACGCAGTATTTT; CDR3aa: CASSVPGQTEDTQYF; len: 15; j_gene: TRBJ2-3; v_gene: TRBV21-1; abundance: NA; d_gene: NA
CDR3nt: TGCGCCAGCAGCCAAGATACGGCCGATCTCCCCGGAAACACCATATATTTT; CDR3aa: CASSQDTADLPGNTIYF; len: 17; j_gene: TRBJ1-3; v_gene: TRBV4-1; abundance: few; d_gene: NA
CDR3nt: TGTGCCAGCAGCAAGCAGGGATTTGAGCAGTTCTTC; CDR3aa: CASSKQGFEQFF; len: 12; j_gene: TRBJ2-1; v_gene: TRBV5-4; abundance: NA; d_gene: NA
CDR3nt: TGCGCCAGCAGCCGGGGGGACTACTCCTACGAGCAGTACTTC; CDR3aa: CASSRGDYSYEQYF; len: 14; j_gene: TRBJ2-7; v_gene: TRBV4-3; abundance: NA; d_gene: TRBD2
CDR3nt: TGTGCCAGCAGTGAACTCGCGGGGAGCTCCTACGAGCAGTACTTC; CDR3aa: CASSELAGSSYEQYF; len: 15; j_gene: TRBJ2-7; v_gene: TRBV2; abundance: NA; d_gene: NA
CDR3nt: TGTGCCAGCTCGGCAGGGTTGACAGATACGCAGTATTTT; CDR3aa: CASSAGLTDTQYF; len: 13; j_gene: TRBJ2-3; v_gene: TRBV18; abundance: NA; d_gene: NA
CDR3nt: TGTGCCAGCAGCTTAGTTAAAGGGCGGGTGACAGGATACTATGGCTACACCTTC; CDR3aa: CASSLVKGRVTGYYGYTF; len: 18; j_gene: TRBJ1-2; v_gene: TRBV7-2; abundance: NA; d_gene: NA
CDR3nt: TGCGCCAGCAGCCAGATCGAACTACAGGGGGCCGAGGGGCCGAACACTGAAGCTTTCTTT; CDR3aa: CASSQIELQGAEGPNTEAFF; len: 20; j_gene: TRBJ1-1; v_gene: TRBV4-1; abundance: NA; d_gene: TRBD1
CDR3nt: TGTGCCAGCAGCAATCGGGGAGCCGGAAACACCGGGGAGCTGTTTTTT; CDR3aa: CASSNRGAGNTGELFF; len: 16; j_gene: TRBJ2-2; v_gene: TRBV5-5; abundance: NA; d_gene: NA
CDR3nt: TGTGCCAGCAGGGTTATGGACAGGGCTCAGCCCCAGCATTTT; CDR3aa: CASRVMDRAQPQHF; len: 14; j_gene: TRBJ1-5; v_gene: TRBV6-1; abundance: once; d_gene: TRBD1
CDR3nt: TGTGCCAGCAGCTTGGGGCAGGGGGGTGGTGAGAGTGGCTACACCTTC; CDR3aa: CASSLGQGGGESGYTF; len: 16; j_gene: TRBJ1-2; v_gene: TRBV5-4; abundance: NA; d_gene: TRBD1
CDR3nt: TGTGCCAGTAGTGTTGACAGGGGGAACGACGAGCAGTACTTC; CDR3aa: CASSVDRGNDEQYF; len: 14; j_gene: TRBJ2-7; v_gene: TRBV19; abundance: NA; d_gene: TRBD1
CDR3nt: TGTGCCAGCTCACCACCGTGGCAGAGCACTGAAGCTTTCTTT; CDR3aa: CASSPPWQSTEAFF; len: 14; j_gene: TRBJ1-1; v_gene: TRBV18; abundance: NA; d_gene: NA
CDR3nt: TGCGCCGCGAGAACAGGGAACCCGCAGTATTTT; CDR3aa: CAARTGNPQYF; len: 11; j_gene: TRBJ2-3; v_gene: TRBV5-1; abundance: once; d_gene: NA
CDR3nt: TGTGCCAGCAGTTACTCGAACGAGGCCTATGGCTACACCTTC; CDR3aa: CASSYSNEAYGYTF; len: 14; j_gene: TRBJ1-2; v_gene: TRBV6-5; abundance: NA; d_gene: NA
CDR3nt: TGTGCCAGCAGCTCATACCCTGAGAACACTGAAGCTTTCTTT; CDR3aa: CASSSYPENTEAFF; len: 14; j_gene: TRBJ1-1; v_gene: TRBV7-9; abundance: NA; d_gene: NA
CDR3nt: TGTGCCAGCAGCTTTACAGGGGACGGTGGTCAGCCCCAGCATTTT; CDR3aa: CASSFTGDGGQPQHF; len: 15; j_gene: TRBJ1-5; v_gene: TRBV7-2; abundance: large; d_gene: TRBD1
CDR3nt: TGTGCCAGCAGCCCCCGACAGGGAACGAACACCGGGGAGCTGTTTTTT; CDR3aa: CASSPRQGTNTGELFF; len: 16; j_gene: TRBJ2-2; v_gene: TRBV9; abundance: NA; d_gene: TRBD1
CDR3nt: TGTGCCAGCAGTGACCGGGACAGGCCTAACTATGGCTACACCTTC; CDR3aa: CASSDRDRPNYGYTF; len: 15; j_gene: TRBJ1-2; v_gene: TRBV2; abundance: few; d_gene: TRBD1
CDR3nt: TGTGCCAGCAGTTATCCGGGCGCCGGTAACAACTATGGCTACACCTTC; CDR3aa: CASSYPGAGNNYGYTF; len: 16; j_gene: TRBJ1-2; v_gene: TRBV28; abundance: NA; d_gene: NA
CDR3nt: TGTGCCAGCTCACCACCGGGGGACAGGGTGTACAATGAGCAGTTCTTC; CDR3aa: CASSPPGDRVYNEQFF; len: 16; j_gene: TRBJ2-1; v_gene: TRBV18; abundance: NA; d_gene: TRBD1
CDR3nt: TGTGCCAGCACCCTCCTGCCCCTCACGAACAGGGGTCAATGGCATTTT; CDR3aa: CASTLLPLTNRGQWHF; len: 16; j_gene: TRBJ1-5; v_gene: TRBV2; abundance: NA; d_gene: TRBD1
CDR3nt: TGCGCCAGCAGCTTGTCTGGTCGAAGAGATATCTACGAGCAGTACTTC; CDR3aa: CASSLSGRRDIYEQYF; len: 16; j_gene: TRBJ2-7; v_gene: TRBV5-1; abundance: NA; d_gene: NA
CDR3nt: TGTGCCAGCAGTGAAGCGAGGGACAAATACGAGCAGTACTTC; CDR3aa: CASSEARDKYEQYF; len: 14; j_gene: TRBJ2-7; v_gene: TRBV6-1; abundance: few; d_gene: NA